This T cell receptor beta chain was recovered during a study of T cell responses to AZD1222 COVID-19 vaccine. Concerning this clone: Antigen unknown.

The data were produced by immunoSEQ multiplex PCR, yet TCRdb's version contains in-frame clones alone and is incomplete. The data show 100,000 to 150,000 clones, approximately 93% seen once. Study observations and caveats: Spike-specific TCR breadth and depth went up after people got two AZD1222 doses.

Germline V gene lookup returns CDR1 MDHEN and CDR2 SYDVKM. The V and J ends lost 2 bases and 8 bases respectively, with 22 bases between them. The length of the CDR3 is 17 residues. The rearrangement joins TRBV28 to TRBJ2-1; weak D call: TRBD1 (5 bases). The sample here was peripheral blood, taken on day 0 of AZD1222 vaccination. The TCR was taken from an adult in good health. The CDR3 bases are TGTGCCAGCAGTTTAGTTGGTTCAGGGATCAGCCTATATGAGCAGTTCTTC. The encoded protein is CASSLVGSGISLYEQFF.